A single sample is the source of the 14 T cell receptor beta chains below, sequenced in a study of blood T cells in healthy people across ages. A sample-barcoded 5' primer and a J-beta primer mix were used in a second PCR of roughly 7 to 11 cycles. TCRdb re-analysed the 5' RACE reads in MiXCR, keeping a single row per CDR3 protein. The sample contains approximately 780,000 distinct CDR3 sequences, about 26% of which appear only once. The same data also contributed to another study, on T cells of mothers and their children.

Sequencing used blood. Receptor source: a boy younger than 18 in good health.

Remarks on this clonotype: One end of the junction does not line up with germline, which may come from a read error. The chain links TRBV28 to TRBJ2-2, with TRBD1 identical over 7 bases. The CDR3 spans 16 residues. CDR1 is MDHEN, CDR2 SYDVKM, per germline. The CDR3 sequence is CASSTHRGPNTGELSF. CDR3 DNA sequence: TGTGCCAGCAGCACCCACAGGGGACCTAACACCGGGGAGCTGTCTTTT.

This clonotype was observed a handful of times. This sequence joins TRBV27 and TRBJ1-1; unclear D gene. The CDR3 loop spans 13 amino acids. Trimming removed 3 bases at V and 5 bases at J, with 10 bases between. Germline V gene lookup returns CDR1 MNHEY and CDR2 SMNVEV (reference sequence). CDR3: CASSFPQATEAFF. CDR3 bases: TGTGCCAGCAGTTTCCCCCAAGCGACTGAAGCTTTCTTT.

This chain joins TRBV30 and TRBJ1-1; D is uncertain. With 4 bases removed from V and 1 base from J, the gap between germline ends came to 10 bases. From germline, CDR1 is GTSNPN and CDR2 SVGIG (reference sequence). This CDR3 comprises 13 residues. In nucleotides, the CDR3 is TGTGCCTGGAACCTGTCCCCGAACACTGAAGCTTTCTTT. This encodes CAWNLSPNTEAFF. The full variable domain, rest sourced from reference TRBV30 and TRBJ1-1, is SQTIHQWPATLVQPVGSPLSLECTVEGTSNPNLYWYRQAAGRGLQLLFYSVGIGQISSEVPQNLSASRPQDRQFILSSKKLLLSDSGFYLCAWNLSPNTEAFFGQGTRLTVV.

V gene TRBV18 combines with J gene TRBJ1-2; 7 nucleotides align to TRBD1. The CDR3 length is 13 residues. The germline V gene has CDR1 KGHSH and CDR2 LQKENI. V trimming: 3 bases; J trimming: 8 bases; junction bases outside the gene matches: 6. The CDR3 DNA sequence: TGTGCCAGCTCACCTGACAGGGAAATCGGCTACACCTTC. Its protein product is CASSPDREIGYTF.

A few counts support this clonotype. The gene calls are TRBV29-1 and TRBJ1-2; 9 nucleotides match TRBD1. Germline V lookup: CDR1 SQVTM, CDR2 ANQGSEA. Germline trimming cut 4 bases from V and 2 bases from J; bases unmatched to any gene: 11. The CDR3 is made up of 16 amino acids. The CDR3 sequence is CSVGDRVGRLNYGYTF. As DNA, the CDR3 is TGCAGCGTTGGGGACAGGGTGGGCCGCCTAAACTATGGCTACACCTTC.

Concerning this clonotype: At one of its ends the junction is not consistent with the germline gene, which may arise from a read error. CDR3 sequence reads: CAGSPGQSEIGKLFF. Written as DNA, the CDR3 is TGCGCCGGCAGCCCGGGACAGAGCGAGATCGGAAAACTGTTTTTT. J is TRBJ1-4 and V is TRBV5-1; 7 nucleotides agree with TRBD1. This CDR3 has 15 residues. Germline V gene sequence: CDR1 SGHRS, CDR2 YFSETQ.

This clonotype was seen more than once but under ten times. V usage is TRBV4-1 and J usage is TRBJ2-5; TRBD1 aligns across 7 bases. This CDR3 is 16 amino acids long. The junction had 13 bases not matched to a gene; V was cut back by 4 bases and J by 5 bases. Germline values: CDR1 MGHRA, CDR2 YSYEKL. CDR3 sequence: CASSLSSSRQGETQYF. The CDR3 DNA sequence: TGCGCCAGCAGCCTATCCTCCTCCCGACAGGGCGAGACCCAGTACTTC.

The rearrangement joins TRBV12-3 or TRBV12-4 to TRBJ2-3; TRBD2 matches 7 bases. J gave up 3 bases and V 5 bases, and 11 bases lay outside the gene matches. The CDR3 runs to 16 residues. The CDR3: CASSLHGGSATDTQYF. Written as DNA, the CDR3 is TGTGCCAGCAGTCTTCACGGGGGGTCGGCGACAGATACGCAGTATTTT.

The chain uses TRBV5-1 and TRBJ2-4; no reliable D call. V lost 4 bases to trimming and J lost 6 bases, with 14 bases between them. The germline gives CDR1 SGHRS, CDR2 YFSETQ. CDR3 length: 14 amino acids. CDR3 coding DNA: TGCGCCAGCAGCCTGGACGGCCGCGGAAACATTCAGTACTTC. It encodes CASSLDGRGNIQYF.

V is TRBV28 and J is TRBJ2-5, with D maybe TRBD2 (7 bases). Germline V gene data show CDR1 as MDHEN and CDR2 as SYDVKM. Trimming left V 5 bases short and J 5 bases short, with 18 bases between. CDR3 length equals 15 residues. CDR3 loop: CASSPGGQGGETQYF. DNA for the CDR3: TGTGCCAGCAGTCCCGGGGGGCAGGGAGGGGAGACCCAGTACTTC.

V is TRBV6-1 and J is TRBJ2-3, with D perhaps matching TRBD1 (5 bases). The CDR3 length is 15 residues. Germline V gene lookup returns CDR1 MNHNS and CDR2 SASEGT. With 5 bases removed from V and 3 bases from J, the gap between germline ends came to 15 bases. The CDR3 sequence: CASSPFMGPTDTQYF. CDR3 coding DNA: TGTGCCAGCAGTCCCTTTATGGGGCCGACAGATACGCAGTATTTT.

This clonotype was counted a few times. This rearrangement joins TRBV20-1 to TRBJ2-3, with 8 bases that match TRBD2. The CDR3 runs 19 residues. Trimming took 0 bases from V and 5 from J; bases not matched to a gene: 19. Germline V gene lookup returns CDR1 DFQATT and CDR2 SNEGSKA (reference sequence). The CDR3, as DNA: TGCAGTGCTAGAGATATACTAGCGGATCAACTCTCAGAGGGAGATACGCAGTATTTT. Translating it yields CSARDILADQLSEGDTQYF.

This clonotype was recorded a few times. The chain employs TRBV20-1 and TRBJ2-7; 16 nucleotides line up with TRBD2. This CDR3 has 16 amino acids. Germline CDR1 DFQATT, CDR2 SNEGSKA (reference sequence). V was pared by 6 bases and J by 1 base, with 6 bases of the junction left unmatched. The CDR3 loop reads CSASGTSGRVSYEQYF. The CDR3 DNA is TGCAGTGCCAGTGGGACTAGCGGGAGGGTATCCTACGAGCAGTACTTC.

The chain uses TRBV4-2 and TRBJ2-7; D is unclear. Trimming cost V 2 bases and J 0 bases, with 8 bases left between them. The CDR3 length is 14 residues. Germline loops: CDR1 LGHNA, CDR2 YNFKEQ. The DNA of the CDR3 is TGTGCCAGCAGCCAAACCCCTAGCTCCTACGAGCAGTACTTC. Translation: CASSQTPSSYEQYF.